The 26 T cell receptor beta chains below come from one sample, sequenced in a study of blood T cell repertoires in COVID-19. The method was immunoSEQ multiplex PCR; TCRdb's version includes in-frame clones alone and lacks a portion of them. Here the sample spans over 250,000 clones, roughly 80% being singletons. What was sequenced was PBMCs or T cells enriched from blood (not recorded which). Every receptor here comes from a man in his forties or fifties who had been exposed to COVID-19.

This CDR3 reads CASSQTEYTEAFF. The CDR3 nucleotides read TGTGCCAGCAGCCAAACGGAGTACACTGAAGCTTTCTTT. V and J are TRBV3-1 (or the pseudogene TRBV3-2) and TRBJ1-1; D is undetermined. CDR1 LGHDT and CDR2 YNNKEL come from the germline V gene (reference sequence). This CDR3 has 13 amino acids. V lost 2 bases and J lost 3, with 7 bases in between.

In this sample, this clone turned up once. The chain combines TRBV5-1 with TRBJ2-1; 7 positions agree with TRBD2. The CDR3 runs to 13 residues. Trimming removed 2 bases from V and 7 bases from J; junction bases left unmatched: 3. The germline gives CDR1 SGHRS, CDR2 YFSETQ. This CDR3 reads CASSLSGKNEQFF. The CDR3 DNA sequence: TGCGCCAGCAGCTTAAGCGGGAAGAATGAGCAGTTCTTC.

The chain is built from TRBV18 and TRBJ2-1; 9 nucleotides match TRBD1. Germline loops: CDR1 KGHSH, CDR2 LQKENI. CDR3 length equals 15 residues. V shed 6 bases, J shed 2 bases, and the junction held 5 bases outside the gene matches. The CDR3 is CASSPGDRAYNEQFF. For the CDR3, the DNA is TGTGCCAGCTCTCCTGGGGACAGGGCCTACAATGAGCAGTTCTTC.

The chain combines TRBV5-8 with TRBJ1-5, with 10 bases that match TRBD1. Germline V lookup: CDR1 SGHTS, CDR2 YDEGEE. This CDR3 is 14 amino acids long. J lost 7 bases, V lost 5 bases, and 6 bases had no gene match. In nucleotides, the CDR3 is TGTGCCAGCAGGATCGGGACAGGGGACCAGCCCCAGCATTTT. Its translation is CASRIGTGDQPQHF.

V is TRBV3-1 (or the pseudogene TRBV3-2) and J is TRBJ2-7, with D hard to call. Trimming left V 4 bases short and J 2 bases short, with 15 bases between. CDR1 is LGHDT and CDR2 is YNNKEL in the germline V gene (reference sequence). CDR3 size: 15 residues. The CDR3 region is CASSRNSWLTYEQYF. The CDR3 DNA sequence: TGTGCCAGCAGCCGAAACAGCTGGCTGACCTACGAGCAGTACTTC.

CDR3: CASSLVQGRPPEQYF. CDR3 nucleotide sequence: TGTGCCAGCAGCTTGGTACAGGGGCGGCCCCCCGAGCAGTACTTC. The chain recombines TRBV5-5 with TRBJ2-7, with 7 bases aligning to TRBD1. CDR3 size: 15 residues. Per the germline V gene, CDR1 is SGHKS and CDR2 is YYEKEE (reference sequence). V lost 0 bases and J lost 6; bases outside the gene matches: 9.

This chain links TRBV10-3 with TRBJ2-3, with 7 bases identical to TRBD2. After removal of 7 bases from V and 8 bases from J, the junction contained 12 bases not matched to a gene. Germline CDR1 is ENHRY and CDR2 is SYGVKD. The CDR3 extends over 14 amino acids. CDR3 DNA: TGTGCCATCACGGGGGGAGGCCGTTCGGGTACGCAGTATTTT. Translating gives CAITGGGRSGTQYF.

The rearrangement links TRBV19 to TRBJ2-4, with D possibly matching TRBD2 (6 bases). V gave up 5 bases and J gave up 7 bases, with 6 bases separating them. Per the germline V gene, CDR1 is LNHDA and CDR2 is SQIVND (reference sequence). The CDR3 sequence is 11 residues long. The CDR3 DNA follows: TGTGCCAGTAGTGGGGGGAACATTCAGTACTTC. It specifies CASSGGNIQYF.

This chain uses TRBV2 with TRBJ1-3; D is possibly TRBD1 (5 bases). Germline V gene lookup returns CDR1 SNHLY and CDR2 FYNNEI. The CDR3 is 14 residues long. V was trimmed by 4 bases and J by 0 bases, leaving 7 bases between them. The CDR3 sequence is CASSGGGSGNTIYF. The CDR3 bases are TGTGCCAGCAGTGGGGGCGGCTCTGGAAACACCATATATTTT.

The genes are TRBV7-8 and TRBJ2-7, with 9 bases matching TRBD2. CDR1 is SGHVS and CDR2 is FQNEAQ in the germline V gene. The CDR3 length is 17 residues. Trimming at V came to 4 bases and at J to 2 bases, leaving 12 bases not matched to a gene. In nucleotides, the CDR3 is TGTGCCAGCAGCTCCCCCAAAGATAGCGGGAGTACCTACGAGCAGTACTTC. Protein: CASSSPKDSGSTYEQYF.

The V gene is TRBV5-1, the J gene TRBJ1-1; D is ambiguous. Trimming stripped 1 base from V and 1 base from J, with 14 bases between. This CDR3 spans 16 amino acids. Germline V gives CDR1 SGHRS, CDR2 YFSETQ. CDR3 in DNA: TGCGCCAGCAGCTTGTCATGGGTGACGGGGAACACTGAAGCTTTCTTT. It codes for CASSLSWVTGNTEAFF.

The rearrangement joins TRBV24-1 to TRBJ2-3, with a possible D match to TRBD1 (5 bases). Per germline, CDR1 KGHDR and CDR2 SFDVKD. V was cut by 8 bases and J by 0 bases, with 8 bases left in between. CDR3 length equals 13 residues. The CDR3 bases are TGTGCCACCAAAGACAGTAGCACAGATACGCAGTATTTT. This encodes CATKDSSTDTQYF.

Only a few counts were recorded for this clone. The chain joins TRBV7-9 to TRBJ2-2; 8 bases match TRBD2. Germline V gene sequence: CDR1 SEHNR, CDR2 FQNEAQ (reference sequence). V shed 7 bases and J 4 bases; nucleotides not matched to a gene: 14. There are 17 residues in the CDR3. The DNA for the CDR3 is TGTGCCAGCATCGCCCGGGCTAGCGGGTCGGGCACCGGGGAGCTGTTTTTT. It yields the protein CASIARASGSGTGELFF. Full variable domain (outside the CDR3, taken from reference TRBV7-9 and TRBJ2-2): DTGVSQNPRHKITKRGQNVTFRCDPISEHNRLYWYRQTLGQGPEFLTYFQNEAQLEKSRLLSDRFSAERPKGSFSTLEIQRTEQGDSAMYLCASIARASGSGTGELFFGEGSRLTVL.

The chain employs TRBV6-5 and TRBJ1-5; D is perhaps TRBD1 (6 bases). Deletions cut 5 bases from V and 5 bases from J, with 13 bases between. Germline V lookup: CDR1 MNHEY, CDR2 SVGAGI. The CDR3 length is 14 residues. DNA of the CDR3: TGTGCCAGCAGTACGGACAGTCCATATCAGCCCCAGCATTTT. It translates to CASSTDSPYQPQHF.

The chain uses TRBV9 and TRBJ1-2; perhaps TRBD1 as D (6 bases). The germline gives CDR1 SGDLS, CDR2 YYNGEE. The V gene lost 4 bases and the J gene lost 8 bases, with 15 bases spanning the gap. The CDR3 covers 13 residues. CDR3 in DNA: TGTGCCAGCAGCAAGGGGGAGGGTTACGGCTACACCTTC. As protein: CASSKGEGYGYTF.

This clone was detected only once. The CDR3 reads CASSHGTAPAGELFF. Written as DNA, the CDR3 is TGTGCCAGCAGCCACGGGACTGCTCCGGCCGGGGAGCTGTTTTTT. The chain is built from TRBV11-3 and TRBJ2-2; possibly TRBD2 for D (6 bases). V was pared by 5 bases and J by 6 bases, with 16 bases between. This CDR3 spans 15 amino acids. Germline CDR1 SGHNT, CDR2 YENEEA.

This clone appeared once. The CDR3 reads CASSRRDFNGYTF. Here the CDR3 DNA reads TGTGCCAGCAGCCGGAGGGATTTCAATGGCTACACCTTC. The chain carries TRBV27 and TRBJ1-2; D gene unclear. The CDR3 loop spans 13 amino acids. V was clipped by 6 bases and J by 6 bases, with 14 bases between them. Germline V gives CDR1 MNHEY, CDR2 SMNVEV (reference sequence).

This clone was recorded once. The chain is built from TRBV5-1 and TRBJ2-3, with a possible D match to TRBD2 (6 bases). Germline V lookup: CDR1 SGHRS, CDR2 YFSETQ. This CDR3 region has 15 residues. Trimming took 0 bases from V and 2 from J, leaving 10 bases between them. CDR3 nucleotides: TGCGCCAGCAGCTTGGCGGGGGATTACACAGATACGCAGTATTTT. Translated: CASSLAGDYTDTQYF.

The genes are TRBV5-1 and TRBJ1-1; D unclear. The CDR3 has 11 amino acids. The V end lost 4 bases, the J end lost 3 bases, and 4 bases lay between the germline ends. Looked up from germline, CDR1 is SGHRS and CDR2 is YFSETQ. The CDR3 is CASSLDTEAFF. CDR3 nucleotides: TGCGCCAGCAGCCTAGACACTGAAGCTTTCTTT.

The chain uses TRBV12-3 or TRBV12-4 and TRBJ1-2; tentatively, D is TRBD1 (5 bases). The V and J ends lost 9 bases and 5 bases respectively, with 10 bases between them. This CDR3 spans 11 amino acids. DNA of the CDR3: TGTGCCAGTATGGGGCAGTATGGCTACACCTTC. Amino acids: CASMGQYGYTF.

This chain connects TRBV7-9 to TRBJ2-1; 10 nucleotides match TRBD2. CDR1 SEHNR and CDR2 FQNEAQ come from the germline V gene (reference sequence). The CDR3 is 17 residues long. Trimming at V came to 4 bases and at J to 3 bases, leaving 9 bases not matched to a gene. The CDR3 region is CASSSSGRAHYYNEQFF. In DNA, the CDR3 is TGTGCCAGCAGCTCAAGCGGGAGGGCCCACTACTACAATGAGCAGTTCTTC.

The V and J genes are TRBV30 and TRBJ1-4; 9 bases match TRBD1. The CDR3 extends over 15 amino acids. The V and J ends lost 1 base and 0 bases, in that order; junction bases with no gene match: 0. Per the germline V gene, CDR1 is GTSNPN and CDR2 is SVGIG (reference sequence). Here the CDR3 DNA reads TGTGCCTGGAGTGGGACAGGGGCAACTAATGAAAAACTGTTTTTT. Its protein product is CAWSGTGATNEKLFF. Variable domain in full (rest from reference TRBV30 and TRBJ1-4): SQTIHQWPATLVQPVGSPLSLECTVEGTSNPNLYWYRQAAGRGLQLLFYSVGIGQISSEVPQNLSASRPQDRQFILSSKKLLLSDSGFYLCAWSGTGATNEKLFFGSGTQLSVL.

The chain is built from TRBV30 and TRBJ2-3, with D maybe TRBD2 (6 bases). The CDR3 length is 14 residues. The V and J ends lost 0 bases and 1 base respectively, with 8 bases between them. Germline V gene sequence: CDR1 GTSNPN, CDR2 SVGIG (reference sequence). In DNA, the CDR3 is TGTGCCTGGAGTGTAGCGGGTCGCACAGATACGCAGTATTTT. It is translated as CAWSVAGRTDTQYF. The full variable domain, its missing parts supplied by reference TRBV30 and TRBJ2-3, is SQTIHQWPATLVQPVGSPLSLECTVEGTSNPNLYWYRQAAGRGLQLLFYSVGIGQISSEVPQNLSASRPQDRQFILSSKKLLLSDSGFYLCAWSVAGRTDTQYFGPGTRLTVL.

The chain is built from TRBV6-1 and TRBJ1-2, with D maybe TRBD1 (5 bases). V was pared by 1 base and J by 4 bases, with 19 bases between. This CDR3 is 17 amino acids long. The germline gives CDR1 MNHNS, CDR2 SASEGT. CDR3 sequence reads: CASSEVFFLDRGYGYTF. The CDR3 DNA reads TGTGCCAGCAGTGAAGTATTTTTTCTTGATAGGGGCTATGGCTACACCTTC.

The V call is TRBV5-8, the J call TRBJ2-5, with D maybe TRBD1 (5 bases). Germline V gene data show CDR1 as SGHTS and CDR2 as YDEGEE. Trimming cost V 2 bases and J 2 bases, with 13 bases left between them. The length of the CDR3 is 15 residues. The CDR3 DNA is TGTGCCAGCAGCTTAGGACAATTGGGGCAAGAGACCCAGTACTTC. Translated, it gives CASSLGQLGQETQYF.

This clone has more than one count but fewer than ten. V and J are TRBV4-1 and TRBJ1-5; weak D call: TRBD1 (5 bases). Germline V gene sequence: CDR1 MGHRA, CDR2 YSYEKL. This CDR3 has 15 amino acids. Trimming removed 3 bases at V and 8 bases at J, with 17 bases between. CDR3: CASSQTDGGAKPQHF. The CDR3, as DNA: TGCGCCAGCAGCCAGACAGACGGGGGAGCAAAGCCCCAGCATTTT.